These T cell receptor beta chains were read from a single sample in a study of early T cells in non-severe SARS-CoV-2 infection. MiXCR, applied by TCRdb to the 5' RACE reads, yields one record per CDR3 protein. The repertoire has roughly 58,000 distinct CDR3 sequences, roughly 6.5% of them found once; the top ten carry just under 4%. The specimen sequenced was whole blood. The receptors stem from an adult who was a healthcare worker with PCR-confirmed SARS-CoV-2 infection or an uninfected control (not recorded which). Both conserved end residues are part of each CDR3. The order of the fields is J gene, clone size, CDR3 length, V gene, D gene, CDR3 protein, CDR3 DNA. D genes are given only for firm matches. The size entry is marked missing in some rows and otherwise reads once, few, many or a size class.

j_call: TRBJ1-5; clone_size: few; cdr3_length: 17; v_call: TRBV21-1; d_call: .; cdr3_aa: CASSTRQGISSNQPQHF; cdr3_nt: TGTGCCAGCAGCACGAGACAGGGAATAAGCAGCAATCAGCCCCAGCATTTT
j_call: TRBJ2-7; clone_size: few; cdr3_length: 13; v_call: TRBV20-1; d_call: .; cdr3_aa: CSARERQPYEQYF; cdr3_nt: TGCAGTGCTAGAGAACGACAGCCCTACGAGCAGTACTTC
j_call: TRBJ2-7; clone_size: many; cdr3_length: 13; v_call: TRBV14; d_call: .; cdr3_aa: CASSTGSPYEQYF; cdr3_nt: TGTGCCAGCAGCACCGGGTCTCCCTACGAGCAGTACTTC
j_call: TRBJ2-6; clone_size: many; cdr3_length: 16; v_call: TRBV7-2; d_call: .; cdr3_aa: CASSTDRFTGANVLTF; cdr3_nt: TGTGCCAGCAGCACAGACAGGTTTACTGGGGCCAACGTCCTGACTTTC
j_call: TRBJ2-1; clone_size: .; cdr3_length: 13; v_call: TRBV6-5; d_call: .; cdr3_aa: CASSLGPFNEQFF; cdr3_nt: TGTGCCAGCAGTCTGGGACCTTTCAATGAGCAGTTCTTC
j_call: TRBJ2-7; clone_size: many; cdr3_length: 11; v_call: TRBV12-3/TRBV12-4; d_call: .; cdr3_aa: CASSKTWGQYF; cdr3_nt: TGTGCCAGCAGCAAGACGTGGGGGCAGTACTTC
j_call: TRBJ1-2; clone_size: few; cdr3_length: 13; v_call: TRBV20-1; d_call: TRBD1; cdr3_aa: CSASGTGAYGYTF; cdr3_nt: TGCAGTGCTAGTGGGACAGGAGCCTATGGCTACACCTTC
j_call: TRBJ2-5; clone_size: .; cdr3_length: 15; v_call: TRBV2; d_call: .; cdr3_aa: CASSVDGAGQETQYF; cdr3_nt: TGTGCCAGCAGTGTCGACGGGGCAGGGCAGGAGACCCAGTACTTC
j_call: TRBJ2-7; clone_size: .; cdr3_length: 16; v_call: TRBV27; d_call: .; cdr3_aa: CASSFRDGLGGYEQYF; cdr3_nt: TGTGCCAGCAGTTTCAGGGACGGTCTCGGGGGCTACGAGCAGTACTTC
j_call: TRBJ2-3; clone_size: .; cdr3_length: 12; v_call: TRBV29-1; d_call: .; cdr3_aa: CSANEQADTQYF; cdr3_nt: TGCAGCGCCAACGAGCAAGCCGATACGCAGTATTTT
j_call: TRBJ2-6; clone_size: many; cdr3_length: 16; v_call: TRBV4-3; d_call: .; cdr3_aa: CASSQDGTTGANVLTF; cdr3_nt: TGCGCCAGCAGCCAAGATGGGACAACTGGGGCCAACGTCCTGACTTTC
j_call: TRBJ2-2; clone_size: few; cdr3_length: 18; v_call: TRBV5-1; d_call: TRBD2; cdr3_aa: CASSLKLAGAANTGELFF; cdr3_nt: TGCGCCAGCAGCTTGAAACTAGCGGGGGCCGCGAACACCGGGGAGCTGTTTTTT
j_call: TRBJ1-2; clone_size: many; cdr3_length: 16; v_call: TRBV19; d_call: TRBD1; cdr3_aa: CASSIDPRDRNNGYTF; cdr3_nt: TGTGCCAGTAGTATAGATCCACGGGACAGGAACAACGGCTACACCTTC
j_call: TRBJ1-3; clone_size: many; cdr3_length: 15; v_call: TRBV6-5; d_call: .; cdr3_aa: CASSYSVQSGNTIYF; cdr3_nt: TGTGCCAGCAGTTACTCGGTCCAATCTGGAAACACCATATATTTT
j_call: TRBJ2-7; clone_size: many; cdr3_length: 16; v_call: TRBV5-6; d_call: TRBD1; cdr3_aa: CASSLRAGQGVYEQYF; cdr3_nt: TGTGCCAGCAGCTTGCGTGCGGGACAGGGGGTCTACGAGCAGTACTTC
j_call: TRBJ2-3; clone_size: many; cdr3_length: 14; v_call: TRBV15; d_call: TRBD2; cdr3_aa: CASGPGGLGDTQYF; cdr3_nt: TGTGCCTCGGGACCCGGGGGGTTGGGAGATACGCAGTATTTT
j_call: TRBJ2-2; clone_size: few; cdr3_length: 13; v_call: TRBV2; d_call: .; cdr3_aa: CASTVPNTGELFF; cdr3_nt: TGTGCCAGCACCGTGCCGAACACCGGGGAGCTGTTTTTT
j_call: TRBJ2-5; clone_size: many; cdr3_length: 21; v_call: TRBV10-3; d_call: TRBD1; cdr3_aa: CAISDGTGVPLPGRQIETQYF; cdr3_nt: TGTGCCATCAGTGATGGGACAGGGGTACCCCTCCCAGGCAGGCAGATTGAGACCCAGTACTTC
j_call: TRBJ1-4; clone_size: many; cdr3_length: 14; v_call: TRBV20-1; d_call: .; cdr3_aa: CSAWRYPANEKLFF; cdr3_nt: TGCAGTGCTTGGAGGTATCCAGCTAATGAAAAACTGTTTTTT